These 27 T cell receptor beta chains were sequenced from one sample in a study of T cell responses to AZD1222 COVID-19 vaccine. The data were produced by immunoSEQ multiplex PCR, yet TCRdb's version contains in-frame clones alone and is incomplete. The sample contains 100,000 to 150,000 clones, around 89% of which appear only once. This specimen was peripheral blood, taken on day 0 of MenACWY control vaccination. These receptors came from an adult in good health.

V gene TRBV6-5 combines with J gene TRBJ1-3; D is unclear. CDR1 and CDR2 from the germline V gene are MNHEY and SVGAGI. V shed 7 bases and J shed 7 bases, with 17 bases lying between them. The CDR3 runs 14 residues. The CDR3 nucleotides read TGTGCCAGCAATCCGACGGAGATCGGGAACACCATATATTTT. It encodes CASNPTEIGNTIYF.

This clone was detected only a few times. For the CDR3, the DNA is TGTGCCACCAGTGACGGCGGGCTGGGGAGCGAGCAGTACTTC. Its protein product is CATSDGGLGSEQYF. This chain joins TRBV24-1 and TRBJ2-7, with a weak D call TRBD2 (5 bases). Trimming removed 4 bases at V and 6 bases at J, with 15 bases between. This CDR3 contains 14 residues. Germline lookup yields CDR1 KGHDR and CDR2 SFDVKD.

The V call is TRBV11-3, the J call TRBJ2-7, with D maybe TRBD2 (5 bases). There are 15 residues in the CDR3. The V end lost 5 bases, the J end lost 1 base, and 15 bases lay between the germline ends. Germline assignment: CDR1 SGHNT and CDR2 YENEEA. The CDR3 DNA sequence: TGTGCCAGCAGCCCAAGGGTAGCGAGTTCCTACGAGCAGTACTTC. As protein: CASSPRVASSYEQYF.

This chain joins TRBV24-1 and TRBJ2-2; D is possibly TRBD1 (5 bases). CDR3 length equals 15 residues. The V end lost 3 bases, the J end lost 3 bases, and 10 bases lay between the germline ends. Germline CDR1 KGHDR, CDR2 SFDVKD. The CDR3 DNA is TGTGCCACCAGTGATGGTGTCAGGGACACCGGGGAGCTGTTTTTT. It specifies CATSDGVRDTGELFF.

The chain couples TRBV27 to TRBJ1-1; TRBD1 might be the D (5 bases). The germline gives CDR1 MNHEY, CDR2 SMNVEV (reference sequence). Trimming pared 4 bases from V and 0 bases from J, leaving 12 bases between. CDR3 length: 15 amino acids. This CDR3 reads CASSSPGRLNTEAFF. CDR3 bases: TGTGCCAGCAGTTCTCCGGGACGGTTGAACACTGAAGCTTTCTTT.

V gene TRBV29-1 combines with J gene TRBJ2-5, with D uncertain. Germline CDR1 SQVTM, CDR2 ANQGSEA. This CDR3 comprises 14 residues. Trimming cost V 7 bases and J 3 bases, with 18 bases left between them. CDR3 in DNA: TGCAGCGCTGCTAAAGCCTCTCCAAAAGAGACCCAGTACTTC. Its translation is CSAAKASPKETQYF. The complete variable domain, with remaining parts taken from reference TRBV29-1 and TRBJ2-5, reads SAVISQKPSRDICQRGTSLTIQCQVDSQVTMMFWYRQQPGQSLTLIATANQGSEATYESGFVIDKFPISRPNLTFSTLTVSNMSPEDSSIYLCSAAKASPKETQYFGPGTRLLVL.

The chain joins TRBV11-3 to TRBJ2-1; TRBD2 aligns across 7 bases. This CDR3 spans 11 amino acids. With V trimmed by 5 bases and J by 16 bases, 8 bases remained unmatched. The germline gives CDR1 SGHNT, CDR2 YENEEA. For the CDR3, the DNA is TGTGCCAGCAGCCGAGGACTAGAGTACTTCTTC. Protein: CASSRGLEYFF.

The chain combines TRBV19 with TRBJ1-5, with D unclear. Trimming pared 3 bases from V and 11 bases from J, leaving 17 bases between. The CDR3 length is 14 residues. Looked up from germline, CDR1 is LNHDA and CDR2 is SQIVND (reference sequence). CDR3 residues: CASSIPSVSGAQHF. In DNA, the CDR3 is TGTGCCAGTAGTATCCCCTCAGTCAGTGGGGCCCAGCATTTT.

This chain links TRBV11-3 with TRBJ2-5; 8 bases align to TRBD2. The CDR3 runs to 15 residues. Germline V gene sequence: CDR1 SGHNT, CDR2 YENEEA. V trimming: 1 base; J trimming: 4 bases; junction bases outside the gene matches: 5. The CDR3 DNA sequence: TGTGCCAGCAGCTTAGTGGCGGGGGGAGGAGAGACCCAGTACTTC. The encoded protein is CASSLVAGGGETQYF.

DNA for the CDR3: TGCGCCAGCAGGCCCCTAGAGGGGGGGGAGCTGTTTTTT. Its protein product is CASRPLEGGELFF. The chain recombines TRBV5-1 with TRBJ2-2, with D perhaps matching TRBD1 or TRBD2 (5 bases each). CDR1 and CDR2 (germline): SGHRS, YFSETQ. V dropped 5 bases and J dropped 8 bases, with 13 bases sitting between them. This CDR3 contains 13 residues.

The chain employs TRBV5-1 and TRBJ1-6; D is possibly TRBD1 (5 bases). CDR1 and CDR2 (germline): SGHRS, YFSETQ. Trimming took off 8 bases at V and 7 bases at J, with 22 bases between the two ends. The CDR3 length is 16 residues. The CDR3 region has the DNA TGCGCCAGTCAACTACTCGGAGGGGATGGCAATTCACCCCTCCACTTT. It is translated as CASQLLGGDGNSPLHF.

The J gene is TRBJ1-5, the V gene TRBV6-5, with TRBD1 as a possible D gene (5 bases). CDR1 and CDR2 from the germline V gene are MNHEY and SVGAGI. The CDR3 is 15 amino acids. The V end was cut by 8 bases, the J end by 2 bases, with 16 bases between. The CDR3 DNA follows: TGTGCCAGCTTGAATACTCGGGGGGGCAATCAGCCCCAGCATTTT. Translating it yields CASLNTRGGNQPQHF.

CDR3 nucleotides: TGTGCCAGCAGTTCTAGCAATTACTACAATGAGCAGTTCTTC. Amino acid sequence: CASSSSNYYNEQFF. The V call is TRBV6-2 or TRBV6-3, the J call TRBJ2-1; D is perhaps TRBD2 (5 bases). CDR3 length: 14 amino acids. V was clipped by 4 bases and J by 3 bases, with 10 bases between them. The V gene's germline CDR1 is MNHEY and CDR2 SVGEGT.

The chain recombines TRBV10-3 with TRBJ1-1; 8 bases align to TRBD1. V shed 1 base, J shed 4 bases, and the junction held 5 bases outside the gene matches. Germline V CDR1 and CDR2: ENHRY, SYGVKD. The CDR3 is made up of 15 amino acids. This chain's CDR3 is CAISEWGRGPTEAFF. Written as DNA, the CDR3 is TGTGCCATCAGTGAGTGGGGCAGGGGGCCCACTGAAGCTTTCTTT.

The V gene is TRBV5-1, the J gene TRBJ1-2; possibly TRBD1 for D (5 bases). The CDR3 is 15 residues long. V was trimmed by 0 bases and J by 7 bases, leaving 16 bases between them. Germline V lookup: CDR1 SGHRS, CDR2 YFSETQ. In DNA form, the CDR3 reads TGCGCCAGCAGCTTGGTCTCAGGGTCCGAGGGTGGCTACACCTTC. It specifies CASSLVSGSEGGYTF. Together with reference TRBV5-1 and TRBJ1-2, the CDR3 gives the full variable domain: KAGVTQTPRYLIKTRGQQVTLSCSPISGHRSVSWYQQTPGQGLQFLFEYFSETQRNKGNFPGRFSGRQFSNSRSEMNVSTLELGDSALYLCASSLVSGSEGGYTFGSGTRLTVV.

The chain couples TRBV24-1 to TRBJ2-1; 11 nucleotides match TRBD2. The CDR3 totals 14 residues. Germline assignment: CDR1 KGHDR and CDR2 SFDVKD. Trimming took 6 bases from V and 7 from J; bases not matched to a gene: 4. The CDR3: CATSPSGRRNEQFF. The CDR3 nucleotides are TGTGCCACCAGTCCTAGCGGGAGGAGGAATGAGCAGTTCTTC.

The chain carries TRBV9 and TRBJ2-1; 9 nucleotides agree with TRBD1. The J segment lost 5 bases and the V segment lost 1 base, leaving 7 bases of the junction unmatched. Germline CDR1 SGDLS, CDR2 YYNGEE. The CDR3 sequence is 16 residues long. The CDR3, as DNA: TGTGCCAGCAGCGTACGGACAGGGGCAAGTAACAATGAGCAGTTCTTC. Encoded protein: CASSVRTGASNNEQFF.

The chain uses TRBV27 and TRBJ1-2; no clear D. The CDR3 runs to 14 residues. Germline V lookup: CDR1 MNHEY, CDR2 SMNVEV (reference sequence). The V gene lost 7 bases and the J gene lost 0 bases, with 12 bases spanning the gap. CDR3 coding DNA: TGTGCCAGCAATTTCCCGATGACTAACTATGGCTACACCTTC. It specifies CASNFPMTNYGYTF.

The V call is TRBV13, the J call TRBJ2-7; TRBD1 matches 7 bases. The V and J ends lost 4 bases and 3 bases, in that order; junction bases with no gene match: 9. Germline CDR1 is PRHDT and CDR2 is FYEKMQ (reference sequence). The CDR3 consists of 15 residues. CDR3 nucleotide sequence: TGTGCCAGCAGCTGGAAGGGGGCGCGAGACTACGAGCAGTACTTC. It codes for CASSWKGARDYEQYF.

The chain has TRBV11-2 and TRBJ2-7; no clear D gene. The CDR3 is 13 amino acids. Trimming shortened V by 2 bases and J by 6 bases, and 11 bases separated the two germline ends. Per germline, CDR1 SGHAT and CDR2 FQNNGV. The CDR3 is CASSLTWVSEQYF. For the CDR3, the DNA is TGTGCCAGCAGCTTAACATGGGTTTCCGAGCAGTACTTC.

V is TRBV3-1 (or the pseudogene TRBV3-2) and J is TRBJ1-2; 9 bases map to TRBD1. Germline V CDR1 and CDR2: LGHDT, YNNKEL (reference sequence). The CDR3 is 15 residues long. V trimming: 5 bases; J trimming: 7 bases; junction bases outside the gene matches: 11. CDR3 region: CASSFSGDRVGGYTF. CDR3 bases: TGTGCCAGCAGCTTTTCCGGGGACAGGGTTGGTGGCTACACCTTC.

Regarding this clone: Distinct nucleotide sequences in the sample also encode this CDR3. CDR3 in DNA: TGTGCCAGCAGCTTCCCCCGGCTGCCTGGGGCCAACGTCCTGACTTTC. Its protein product is CASSFPRLPGANVLTF. The V gene is TRBV7-8, the J gene TRBJ2-6; D gene unclear. The V and J ends lost 3 bases and 2 bases respectively, with 11 bases between them. The V gene's germline CDR1 is SGHVS and CDR2 FQNEAQ. This CDR3 is 16 amino acids long.

CDR3 sequence (DNA): TGTGCCAGCACGCAGGGACAGGGTGGAAACACCATATATTTT. Its protein is CASTQGQGGNTIYF. The gene calls are TRBV5-4 and TRBJ1-3; 9 nucleotides line up with TRBD1. V lost 6 bases, J lost 3 bases, and 4 bases stayed unmatched. The CDR3 length is 14 residues. Germline V gives CDR1 SGHNT, CDR2 YYREEE (reference sequence).

The J gene is TRBJ2-2, the V gene TRBV10-3, with a weak D call TRBD2 (6 bases). Trimming pared 9 bases from V and 1 base from J, leaving 9 bases between. Per the germline V gene, CDR1 is ENHRY and CDR2 is SYGVKD. This CDR3 comprises 13 residues. CDR3 bases: TGTGCCATACGGGGACTGAACACCGGGGAGCTGTTTTTT. This translates into CAIRGLNTGELFF.

The rearrangement joins TRBV5-4 to TRBJ1-1; D is possibly TRBD1 (6 bases). Germline CDR1 and CDR2: SGHNT and YYREEE (reference sequence). V shed 3 bases and J shed 1 base, with 7 bases lying between them. CDR3 length: 13 amino acids. In DNA form, the CDR3 reads TGTGCCAGCAGCTGGACAGCGAACACTGAAGCTTTCTTT. It translates to CASSWTANTEAFF.

This chain links TRBV4-2 with TRBJ2-2; a possible D gene is TRBD2 (5 bases). The CDR3 totals 13 residues. Germline V gene data show CDR1 as LGHNA and CDR2 as YNFKEQ. Trimming cost V 4 bases and J 8 bases, with 11 bases left between them. The CDR3 nucleotides are TGTGCCAGCAGCCCAGGCGGAGGTGGGGAGCTGTTTTTT. Residues: CASSPGGGGELFF.

The gene calls are TRBV27 and TRBJ1-1; D is ambiguous. In germline, CDR1 is MNHEY, CDR2 SMNVEV (reference sequence). V dropped 1 base and J dropped 4 bases, with 16 bases sitting between them. The CDR3 runs 16 residues. The CDR3 sequence: CASSLLSLGRGTEAFF. CDR3 sequence (DNA): TGTGCCAGCAGTTTATTGTCATTAGGGCGAGGCACTGAAGCTTTCTTT.